These T cell receptor beta chains were read from a single sample in a study of cytomegalovirus exposure and HLA in healthy donors. Data came from immunoSEQ multiplex PCR; TCRdb stores just in-frame clones and leaves some out. The repertoire holds some 150,000 clones, with 64% as singletons. Input material: PBMCs. Receptors originate from a woman between 25 and 40 years old in good health and CMV-seropositive. CDR3s include the opening cysteine and the closing phenylalanine or tryptophan. D genes are given only for firm matches. Clone size is shown for a subset of rows, as once, few, many or a class of expanded clone.

V gene	D gene	J gene	clone size	CDR3 protein	CDR3 DNA
TRBV6-4	TRBD2	TRBJ2-1	medium-sized	CASSDSSLAEYNEQFF	TGTGCCAGCAGTGACTCGAGTCTAGCGGAGTACAATGAGCAGTTCTTC
TRBV19	TRBD1	TRBJ2-7	few	CASSSGQGASEQYF	TGTGCCAGTAGCTCGGGACAGGGCGCCTCCGAGCAGTACTTC
TRBV5-1	TRBD2	TRBJ2-1	-	CASSPLAGGGEQFF	TGCGCCAGCAGCCCTTTGGCGGGAGGTGGAGAGCAGTTCTTC
TRBV10-2	TRBD1	TRBJ1-1	-	CASSYRGTEAFF	TGCGCCAGCAGTTACAGGGGCACTGAAGCTTTCTTT
TRBV10-2	TRBD1	TRBJ2-7	-	CASRDRGSSYEQYF	TGCGCCAGCAGGGACAGGGGGAGCTCCTACGAGCAGTACTTC
TRBV29-1	TRBD1	TRBJ2-1	-	CSVEEGRGSSYNEQFF	TGCAGCGTTGAAGAGGGCAGGGGGAGCTCCTACAATGAGCAGTTCTTC
TRBV2	TRBD1	TRBJ1-6	few	CASTNGQGGGYNSPLHF	TGTGCCAGCACCAATGGACAGGGCGGGGGTTATAATTCACCCCTCCACTTT
TRBV18	-	TRBJ1-5	-	CASSSDRTQPQHF	TGTGCCAGCTCATCGGACAGAACCCAGCCCCAGCATTTT
TRBV5-5	TRBD1	TRBJ2-7	few	CASSLRATGVDEQYF	TGTGCCAGCAGCTTGAGGGCGACAGGGGTTGACGAGCAGTACTTC
TRBV6-6	-	TRBJ1-4	-	CASSREGEKLFF	TGTGCCAGCAGTAGGGAGGGTGAAAAACTGTTTTTT
TRBV5-3	TRBD1	TRBJ1-1	-	CARSLVDRGHLGTEAFF	TGTGCCAGAAGCTTAGTGGACAGGGGTCACCTGGGGACTGAAGCTTTCTTT
TRBV11-3	TRBD1	TRBJ1-2	-	CASSTWTGGLDGYTF	TGTGCCAGCAGCACCTGGACAGGGGGGCTCGATGGCTACACCTTC
TRBV6-5	-	TRBJ2-3	-	CASSYRGSLSDTQYF	TGTGCCAGCAGTTACCGAGGGTCTCTGAGCGATACGCAGTATTTT
TRBV7-7	-	TRBJ2-2	-	CASSLAREAPYTGELFF	TGTGCTAGCAGCTTAGCGCGGGAAGCCCCCTACACCGGGGAGCTGTTTTTT
TRBV15	-	TRBJ2-7	once	CATSAQGHEQYF	TGTGCCACCAGCGCCCAGGGTCACGAGCAGTACTTC
TRBV4-2	-	TRBJ1-2	-	CASSQERSGWDYGYTF	TGTGCCAGCAGCCAAGAACGGTCAGGGTGGGACTATGGCTACACCTTC